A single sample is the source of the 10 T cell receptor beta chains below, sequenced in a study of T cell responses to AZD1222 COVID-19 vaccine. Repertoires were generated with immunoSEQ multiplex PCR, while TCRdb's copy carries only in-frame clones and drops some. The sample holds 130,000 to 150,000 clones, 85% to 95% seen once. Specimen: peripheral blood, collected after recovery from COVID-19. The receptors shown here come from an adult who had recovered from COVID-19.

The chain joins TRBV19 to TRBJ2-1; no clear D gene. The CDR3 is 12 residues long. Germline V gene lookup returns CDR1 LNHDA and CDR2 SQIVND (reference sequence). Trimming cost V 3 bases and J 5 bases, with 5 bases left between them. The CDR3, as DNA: TGTGCCAGTAGTATCCGGGACAATGAGCAGTTCTTC. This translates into CASSIRDNEQFF.

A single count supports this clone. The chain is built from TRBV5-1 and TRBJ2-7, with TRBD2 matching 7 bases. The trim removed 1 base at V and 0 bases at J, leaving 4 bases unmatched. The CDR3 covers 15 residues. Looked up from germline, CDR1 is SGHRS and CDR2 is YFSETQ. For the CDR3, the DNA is TGCGCCAGCAGCTTGTGGGCTAGCGGCTCCTACGAGCAGTACTTC. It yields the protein CASSLWASGSYEQYF.

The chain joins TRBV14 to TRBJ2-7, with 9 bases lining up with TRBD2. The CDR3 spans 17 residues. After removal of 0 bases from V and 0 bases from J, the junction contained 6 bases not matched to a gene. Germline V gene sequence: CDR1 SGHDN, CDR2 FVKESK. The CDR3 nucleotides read TGTGCCAGCAGCCAAGATTCGGCGGGAGGGAGCTCCTACGAGCAGTACTTC. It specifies CASSQDSAGGSSYEQYF.

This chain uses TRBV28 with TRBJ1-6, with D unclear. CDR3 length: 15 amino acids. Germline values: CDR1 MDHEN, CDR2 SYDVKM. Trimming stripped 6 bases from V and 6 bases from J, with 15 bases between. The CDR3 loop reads CASSPDTTFNSPLHF. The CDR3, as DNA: TGTGCCAGCAGCCCAGACACTACTTTTAATTCACCCCTCCACTTT.

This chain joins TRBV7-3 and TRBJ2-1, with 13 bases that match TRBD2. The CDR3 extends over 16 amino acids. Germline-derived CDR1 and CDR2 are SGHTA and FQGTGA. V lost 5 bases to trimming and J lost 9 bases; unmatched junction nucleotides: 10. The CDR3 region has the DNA TGTGCCAGCAGCCCTGGACTAGCGGGAGCGTTAGGTGAGCAGTTCTTC. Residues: CASSPGLAGALGEQFF.

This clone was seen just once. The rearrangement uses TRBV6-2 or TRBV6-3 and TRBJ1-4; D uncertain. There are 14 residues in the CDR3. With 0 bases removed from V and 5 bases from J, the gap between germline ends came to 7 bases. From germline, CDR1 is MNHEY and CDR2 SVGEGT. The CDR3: CASSYSQINEKLFF. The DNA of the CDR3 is TGTGCCAGCAGTTACTCCCAGATCAATGAAAAACTGTTTTTT.

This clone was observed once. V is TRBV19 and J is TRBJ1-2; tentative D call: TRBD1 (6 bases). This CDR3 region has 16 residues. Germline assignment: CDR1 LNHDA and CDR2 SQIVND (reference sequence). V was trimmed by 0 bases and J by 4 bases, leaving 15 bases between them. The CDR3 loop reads CASSIDRGGDLYGYTF. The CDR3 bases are TGTGCCAGTAGTATAGATCGAGGGGGAGACCTCTATGGCTACACCTTC.

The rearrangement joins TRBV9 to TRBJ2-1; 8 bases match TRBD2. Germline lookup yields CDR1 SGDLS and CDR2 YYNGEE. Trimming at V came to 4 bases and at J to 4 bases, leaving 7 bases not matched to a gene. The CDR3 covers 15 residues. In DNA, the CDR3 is TGTGCCAGCAGCTCAGCGGGAGTTGGGTACAATGAGCAGTTCTTC. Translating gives CASSSAGVGYNEQFF.

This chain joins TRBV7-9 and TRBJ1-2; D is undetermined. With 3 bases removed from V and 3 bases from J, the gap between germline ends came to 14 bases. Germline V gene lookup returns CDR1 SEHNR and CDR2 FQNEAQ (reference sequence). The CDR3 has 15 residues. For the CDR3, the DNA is TGTGCCAGCAGCTTTTTGGGAAGCGCGGACTATGGCTACACCTTC. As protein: CASSFLGSADYGYTF.

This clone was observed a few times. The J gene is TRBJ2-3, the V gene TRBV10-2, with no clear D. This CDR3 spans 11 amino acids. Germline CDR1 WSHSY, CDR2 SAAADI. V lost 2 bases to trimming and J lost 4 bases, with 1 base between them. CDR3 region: CASSEADTQYF. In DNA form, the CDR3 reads TGCGCCAGCAGTGAGGCAGATACGCAGTATTTT.